This T cell receptor beta chain was sequenced for a study of blood T cell repertoires in COVID-19. Overall study: The United States, Italy and Spain provided the acute and convalescent COVID-19 samples. The analysed material was cDNA or gDNA that came from T cells, B-cell-depleted T cells, or PBMCs.

Patients in Seattle were enrolled during active infection, then followed longitudinally. The assay was immunoSEQ multiplex PCR, and TCRdb's table has in-frame clones only and misses some. The sample includes about 500,000 clones, nearly 90% of them seen just once. The V gene's germline CDR1 is SEHNR and CDR2 FQNEAQ (reference sequence). The CDR3 has 15 amino acids. Trimming took 5 bases from V and 0 from J, leaving 14 bases between them. The TCR comes from a young man with COVID-19, enrolled during active disease. The chain joins TRBV7-9 to TRBJ2-7; D is undetermined. Sequencing used peripheral blood. This CDR3 reads CASSLQGEVSYEQYF. The CDR3 DNA is TGTGCCAGCAGCCTCCAAGGTGAGGTCTCCTACGAGCAGTACTTC.